Shown below are 18 T cell receptor beta chains from a single sample sequenced in a study of human T cells and chemical hapten exposure. Time point of the sample: patch test 1, 2 weeks after DPC sensitization. Treatment denoted: therapeutic diphenylcyclopropenone sensitization with weekly scalp DPC. In TCRdb, the RACE reads were re-called with MiXCR into one record per CDR3 protein. The table has fewer than 400,000 distinct CDR3 sequences, approximately 6.3% seen once. The sample was whole blood, taken in connection with sensitization to the hapten diphenylcyclopropenone (DPC). These receptors were taken from a woman between 18 and 29 years old with alopecia areata. Some clones in this sample may be carry-over from other donors' samples.

This clonotype occurred a few times. The genes are TRBV27 and TRBJ1-1; D is ambiguous. The CDR3 has 14 amino acids. CDR1 is MNHEY and CDR2 is SMNVEV in the germline V gene (reference sequence). With 2 bases removed from V and 0 bases from J, the gap between germline ends came to 7 bases. CDR3: CASSLGRLNTEAFF. The DNA of the CDR3 is TGTGCCAGCAGTTTAGGACGGCTGAACACTGAAGCTTTCTTT.

This clonotype showed up many times. The V call is TRBV29-1, the J call TRBJ2-3, with 13 bases identical to TRBD2. Germline CDR1 is SQVTM and CDR2 is ANQGSEA. The CDR3 is 17 amino acids. Trimming removed 1 base from V and 2 bases from J; junction bases left unmatched: 6. CDR3 amino acids: CSVEGLAGGDPTDTQYF. CDR3 sequence (DNA): TGCAGCGTTGAAGGACTAGCGGGGGGCGATCCCACAGATACGCAGTATTTT.

At least ten counts were recorded for this clonotype. The chain combines TRBV4-1 with TRBJ2-3, with 8 bases identical to TRBD2. V was clipped by 2 bases and J by 5 bases; unmatched bases: 6. There are 15 residues in the CDR3. The V gene's germline CDR1 is MGHRA and CDR2 YSYEKL. CDR3 nucleotides: TGCGCCAGCAGCCAAAGTCCCCTAGCGGGAGATACGCAGTATTTT. Residues: CASSQSPLAGDTQYF.

The gene calls are TRBV11-2 and TRBJ1-3, with TRBD1 as a possible D gene (5 bases). Germline V gives CDR1 SGHAT, CDR2 FQNNGV. CDR3 length: 18 amino acids. V lost 4 bases and J 0 bases, leaving 19 bases between the germline ends. Here the CDR3 reads CASSSVLGHLRSGNTIYF. The CDR3 nucleotides read TGTGCCAGCAGCTCCGTGCTAGGACACCTCCGCTCTGGAAACACCATATATTTT.

This clonotype was picked up a small number of times. The V call is TRBV20-1, the J call TRBJ2-7; D is unclear. CDR3 size: 11 residues. V was pared by 4 bases and J by 7 bases, with 11 bases between. Per the germline V gene, CDR1 is DFQATT and CDR2 is SNEGSKA (reference sequence). CDR3 loop: CSAILVGEQYF. The CDR3 coding sequence is TGCAGTGCTATCCTAGTAGGGGAGCAGTACTTC.

This clonotype came up many times. The chain recombines TRBV4-1 with TRBJ1-5, with D unclear. Trimming shortened V by 3 bases and J by 2 bases, and 11 bases separated the two germline ends. Germline assignment: CDR1 MGHRA and CDR2 YSYEKL. This CDR3 spans 15 amino acids. CDR3 residues: CASSQPGWGNQPQHF. In DNA form, the CDR3 reads TGCGCCAGCAGCCAGCCGGGGTGGGGCAATCAGCCCCAGCATTTT.

The sample holds many counts of this clonotype. The J gene is TRBJ2-1, the V gene TRBV4-1; D is perhaps TRBD1 or TRBD2 (5 bases each). Germline CDR1 is MGHRA and CDR2 is YSYEKL. CDR3 length: 16 residues. Trimming pared 2 bases from V and 6 bases from J, leaving 17 bases between. The CDR3 sequence: CASSQPLRGVGNEQFF. In DNA, the CDR3 is TGCGCCAGCAGCCAACCTTTACGAGGGGTCGGCAATGAGCAGTTCTTC.

This chain uses TRBV4-3 with TRBJ2-7; the D is unclear. The CDR3 totals 15 residues. The germline gives CDR1 LGHNA, CDR2 YSLEER. The ends were cut back, 1 base at V and 1 base at J, with 11 bases in the middle. The CDR3 reads CASSQVTDASYEQYF. The CDR3 region has the DNA TGCGCCAGCAGCCAAGTCACAGATGCTTCCTACGAGCAGTACTTC.

This clonotype came up a few times. The genes are TRBV5-1 and TRBJ2-3; 10 bases line up with TRBD1. Germline CDR1 and CDR2: SGHRS and YFSETQ. Losses at the gene ends were 5 bases for V and 4 bases for J; bases not matched to a gene: 7. The CDR3 consists of 15 residues. The CDR3: CASSPGQGGADTQYF. As DNA, the CDR3 is TGCGCCAGCAGTCCCGGACAGGGGGGTGCAGATACGCAGTATTTT.

This clonotype was counted at least ten times. The V and J genes are TRBV5-1 and TRBJ2-6; D not certain. The germline V gene has CDR1 SGHRS and CDR2 YFSETQ. CDR3 size: 15 residues. Trimming took 2 bases from V and 3 from J, leaving 9 bases between them. The DNA for the CDR3 is TGCGCCAGCAGCTTCTCGGGTAGTGGGGCCAACGTCCTGACTTTC. This encodes CASSFSGSGANVLTF.

This clonotype was seen only a few times. The V and J genes are TRBV29-1 and TRBJ2-3; D ambiguous. The CDR3 totals 13 residues. The germline V gene has CDR1 SQVTM and CDR2 ANQGSEA. V gave up 4 bases and J gave up 2 bases, with 10 bases separating them. The CDR3 nucleotides read TGCAGCGTTGTGCAAAGGCTCACAGATACGCAGTATTTT. This translates into CSVVQRLTDTQYF.

This clonotype was counted ten times or more. The chain links TRBV7-2 to TRBJ1-6, with D unresolved. Per the germline V gene, CDR1 is SGHTA and CDR2 is FQGNSA. This CDR3 comprises 16 residues. Trimming stripped 2 bases from V and 7 bases from J, with 15 bases between. CDR3 amino acids: CASSLFSQGYNSPLHF. CDR3 DNA sequence: TGTGCCAGCAGCTTATTCTCCCAAGGTTACAATTCACCCCTCCACTTT.

The J gene is TRBJ2-3, the V gene TRBV7-2, with D unresolved. This CDR3 comprises 16 residues. The V end lost 5 bases, the J end lost 0 bases, and 15 bases lay between the germline ends. The germline V gene has CDR1 SGHTA and CDR2 FQGNSA. CDR3 coding DNA: TGTGCCAGCAGCCCTGGGCCCCGAGAAAGCACAGATACGCAGTATTTT. Protein product: CASSPGPRESTDTQYF.

This clonotype was found many times. The genes are TRBV25-1 and TRBJ2-6; D ambiguous. The germline V gene encodes CDR1 MGHDK and CDR2 SYGVNS. There are 13 residues in the CDR3. V was clipped by 3 bases and J by 1 base, with 1 base between them. The chain's CDR3 is CASSESGANVLTF. The CDR3 bases are TGTGCCAGCAGTGAGTCTGGGGCCAACGTCCTGACTTTC.

This clonotype was seen ten or more times. The rearrangement joins TRBV7-3 to TRBJ1-1; D is unclear. V lost 5 bases to trimming and J lost 1 base, with 14 bases between them. The CDR3 totals 15 residues. Germline lookup yields CDR1 SGHTA and CDR2 FQGTGA. The CDR3 DNA reads TGTGCCAGCAGCCCCGAACCCCCACCGAACACTGAAGCTTTCTTT. Protein sequence: CASSPEPPPNTEAFF.

In its sample, this clonotype was seen a few times. The V and J genes are TRBV21-1 and TRBJ2-3; no check of the table's D call, TRBD1, against the DNA was made. TRBV21-1 is labeled a pseudogene. This CDR3 spans 15 amino acids. CDR3 region: CASSKEGKSTDTQYF. The DNA of the CDR3 is TGTGCCAGCAGCAAAGAGGGGAAAAGCACAGATACGCAGTATTTT.

This clonotype has a count of ten or more. The chain combines TRBV7-3 with TRBJ2-6; D ambiguous. Between the trimmed V and J ends, which lost 3 bases and 2 bases, there was a span of 2 bases. Germline V gene lookup returns CDR1 SGHTA and CDR2 FQGTGA. This CDR3 has 13 amino acids. CDR3 nucleotide sequence: TGTGCCAGCAGCTTCCCTGGGGCCAACGTCCTGACTTTC. Translated, it gives CASSFPGANVLTF.

This clonotype was picked up many times. The chain couples TRBV5-6 to TRBJ2-1, with D perhaps TRBD1 (6 bases). This CDR3 has 12 amino acids. V lost 7 bases to trimming and J lost 4 bases, with 9 bases between them. Germline assignment: CDR1 SGHDT and CDR2 YYEEEE. CDR3 sequence: CASGGPYNEQFF. CDR3 sequence (DNA): TGTGCCAGCGGGGGCCCATACAATGAGCAGTTCTTC. Variable domain in full (rest from reference TRBV5-6 and TRBJ2-1): DAGVTQSPTHLIKTRGQQVTLRCSPKSGHDTVSWYQQALGQGPQFIFQYYEEEERQRGNFPDRFSGHQFPNYSSELNVNALLLGDSALYLCASGGPYNEQFFGPGTRLTVL.